This passage covers 4 T cell receptor beta chains from one sample sequenced in a study of blood T cell repertoires in COVID-19 (dated by TCRdb to 2018 to 2021). Library construction relied on the immunoSEQ multiplex PCR assay. This immuneACCESS table, as held by TCRdb, lists in-frame sequences with V and J called but not all clones. Of the missing ones, under half trace to an unresolved V gene in checked studies; the others have no known cause. Recorded for this sample are fewer than 60,000 clones; approximately 84% of them occurred a single time. The ten top clones hold 25% of the sample. The sequenced material came from peripheral blood. The receptor set was obtained from a human donor in a cohort sampled during active COVID-19.

The V gene is TRBV5-1, the J gene TRBJ2-1; 13 nucleotides line up with TRBD2. The CDR3 contains 20 residues. Per the germline V gene, CDR1 is SGHRS and CDR2 is YFSETQ. V gave up 1 base and J gave up 8 bases; unmatched junction bases: 18. The CDR3 reads CASSLLPGLAGTSSSDEQFF. The CDR3 DNA reads as TGCGCCAGCAGCTTGTTACCGGGACTAGCGGGGACTTCAAGTTCGGATGAGCAGTTCTTC.

The rearrangement joins TRBV2 to TRBJ1-2, with TRBD1 as a possible D gene (6 bases). Trimming removed 7 bases from V and 5 bases from J, with 11 bases in between. CDR1 and CDR2 (germline): SNHLY, FYNNEI. The CDR3 length is 12 residues. CDR3 amino acids: CASKIGQYGYTF. The CDR3 DNA reads as TGTGCCAGCAAGATCGGACAGTATGGCTACACCTTC.

The V call is TRBV3-1 (or the pseudogene TRBV3-2), the J call TRBJ2-5; D is unresolved. This CDR3 region has 12 residues. Germline V gives CDR1 LGHDT, CDR2 YNNKEL (reference sequence). V dropped 1 base and J dropped 5 bases, with 5 bases sitting between them. Here the CDR3 reads CASSQVQETQYF. The CDR3 nucleotides read TGTGCCAGCAGCCAAGTACAGGAGACCCAGTACTTC.

The gene calls are TRBV3-1 (or the pseudogene TRBV3-2) and TRBJ1-1, with D uncertain. Trimming stripped 0 bases from V and 0 bases from J, with 8 bases between. This CDR3 has 15 amino acids. Germline V gives CDR1 LGHDT, CDR2 YNNKEL (reference sequence). CDR3 in DNA: TGTGCCAGCAGCCAAGACTTCAGGATGAACACTGAAGCTTTCTTT. Protein sequence: CASSQDFRMNTEAFF.